This T cell receptor beta chain stems from a study of OX40 agonist ivuxolimab in advanced cancers. Trimming at V came to 0 bases and at J to 3 bases, leaving 7 bases not matched to a gene. Germline V gives CDR1 SGHDN, CDR2 FVKESK. The CDR3 spans 18 residues. Here immunoSEQ multiplex PCR was the method, and the copy in TCRdb shows in-frame clones only, minus some. The sample gives around 84,000 clones, around nine tenths of which show up once; about 0.2% is in the top ten. This sequence originates from an adult with an advanced solid tumor such as melanoma, head and neck, liver or kidney cancer. The chain employs TRBV14 and TRBJ2-2, with 10 bases lining up with TRBD1. This sample comprised CD4+ or CD8+ T cells sorted from blood, obtained in a trial of the OX40 agonist ivuxolimab. Here the CDR3 reads CASSQDLGDRGYTGELFF. Written as DNA, the CDR3 is TGTGCCAGCAGCCAAGATCTAGGGGACAGGGGCTACACCGGGGAGCTGTTTTTT.